A single sample is the source of the 18 T cell receptor beta chains below, sequenced in a study of graft-versus-host responses after intestinal transplantation. Data came from immunoSEQ multiplex PCR; TCRdb stores just in-frame clones and leaves some out. Of about 39,000 clones in the sample, more than 85% were seen once. No antigen is known for these receptors. The material sequenced was unstimulated CD8+ T cells sorted from spleen or lymph node cells, taken before transplant. These receptors came from a human donor who was the organ donor for an intestinal transplant.

The gene calls are TRBV4-2 and TRBJ2-7; D possibly corresponds to TRBD1 (7 bases). The CDR3 sequence is 15 residues long. Trimming took off 0 bases at V and 3 bases at J, with 12 bases between the two ends. The germline V gene encodes CDR1 LGHNA and CDR2 YNFKEQ. Written as DNA, the CDR3 is TGTGCCAGCAGCCAAGAAGGTCAGGGGGGCTACGAGCAGTACTTC. This translates into CASSQEGQGGYEQYF.

The chain employs TRBV5-1 and TRBJ2-7, with D perhaps TRBD1 or TRBD2 (5 bases each). This CDR3 has 14 amino acids. Between the trimmed V and J ends, which lost 4 bases and 1 base, there was a span of 12 bases. The V gene's germline CDR1 is SGHRS and CDR2 YFSETQ. The CDR3 nucleotides read TGCGCCAGCAGCCCCTACGGGACGTCCTACGAGCAGTACTTC. As protein: CASSPYGTSYEQYF.

J is TRBJ2-1 and V is TRBV4-2, with 7 bases lining up with TRBD2. V shed 0 bases and J 3 bases; nucleotides not matched to a gene: 2. The CDR3 sequence is 15 residues long. Germline CDR1 reads LGHNA; CDR2 reads YNFKEQ. The CDR3 here is CASSQEPSGYNEQFF. The CDR3 nucleotides are TGTGCCAGCAGCCAAGAGCCTAGCGGCTACAATGAGCAGTTCTTC.

In its sample, this clone was seen once. The chain carries TRBV19 and TRBJ2-5; a possible D gene is TRBD2 (5 bases). V lost 1 base to trimming and J lost 4 bases, with 13 bases between them. The germline V gene encodes CDR1 LNHDA and CDR2 SQIVND (reference sequence). The CDR3 spans 15 residues. The CDR3: CASSIVGSRRETQYF. The CDR3 coding sequence is TGTGCCAGTAGTATAGTGGGGAGTCGTCGAGAGACCCAGTACTTC.

This clone has more than one count but fewer than ten. J is TRBJ2-7 and V is TRBV29-1; 7 bases align to TRBD1. Per the germline V gene, CDR1 is SQVTM and CDR2 is ANQGSEA. V was clipped by 3 bases and J by 1 base; unmatched bases: 6. The CDR3 sequence is 14 residues long. CDR3 DNA sequence: TGCAGCGTTGAGTTATTGGACAGGTCCTACGAGCAGTACTTC. Residues: CSVELLDRSYEQYF.

The CDR3 sequence is CASSPGFPYEQYF. CDR3 in DNA: TGCGCCAGCAGCCCCGGGTTTCCCTACGAGCAGTACTTC. The chain carries TRBV4-3 and TRBJ2-7; D remains unclear. The germline CDR1 and CDR2 sequences are LGHNA and YSLEER. With 4 bases removed from V and 2 bases from J, the gap between germline ends came to 9 bases. CDR3 length: 13 amino acids.

The rearrangement uses TRBV5-4 and TRBJ1-4; 9 nucleotides match TRBD1. Germline lookup yields CDR1 SGHNT and CDR2 YYREEE (reference sequence). The length of the CDR3 is 15 residues. J was trimmed by 6 bases and V by 4 bases; bases with no gene match: 7. The CDR3 coding sequence is TGTGCCAGCAGCCCCGGGACAGGGCGTGATGAAAAACTGTTTTTT. Protein product: CASSPGTGRDEKLFF.

J is TRBJ2-2 and V is TRBV7-9; 9 bases match TRBD2. CDR3 length equals 17 residues. J gave up 5 bases and V 2 bases, and 9 bases lay outside the gene matches. Germline values: CDR1 SEHNR, CDR2 FQNEAQ (reference sequence). CDR3 in DNA: TGTGCCAGCAGCTTAAAAATTAGCGGGAGCCGAACCGGGGAGCTGTTTTTT. Protein sequence: CASSLKISGSRTGELFF.

V usage is TRBV2 and J usage is TRBJ2-1; D may match TRBD1 or TRBD2 (5 bases each). The CDR3 sequence is 15 residues long. Germline values: CDR1 SNHLY, CDR2 FYNNEI. Trimming shortened V by 6 bases and J by 5 bases, and 17 bases separated the two germline ends. The DNA for the CDR3 is TGTGCCAGCAGCATCCTACGGGACGGGAACAATGAGCAGTTCTTC. Translated: CASSILRDGNNEQFF.

The chain employs TRBV7-9 and TRBJ2-1; tentative D call: TRBD1 (5 bases). The V end was cut by 4 bases, the J end by 5 bases, with 12 bases between. The germline V gene encodes CDR1 SEHNR and CDR2 FQNEAQ (reference sequence). This CDR3 is 14 amino acids long. CDR3 residues: CASSSQEMDNEQFF. The CDR3 DNA reads TGTGCCAGCAGCTCACAGGAGATGGACAATGAGCAGTTCTTC. Looking up the rest from reference TRBV7-9 and TRBJ2-1 gives the full variable domain: DTGVSQNPRHKITKRGQNVTFRCDPISEHNRLYWYRQTLGQGPEFLTYFQNEAQLEKSRLLSDRFSAERPKGSFSTLEIQRTEQGDSAMYLCASSSQEMDNEQFFGPGTRLTVL.

The J gene is TRBJ2-7, the V gene TRBV7-2; D gene uncertain. CDR3 length: 17 residues. Trimming removed 5 bases from V and 3 bases from J, with 23 bases in between. Germline V CDR1 and CDR2: SGHTA, FQGNSA. The CDR3 nucleotides read TGTGCCAGCAGCCGGTCCATGTTAGTGGAGTTTAACTACGAGCAGTACTTC. This gives the protein CASSRSMLVEFNYEQYF.

This clone was observed once. The chain recombines TRBV2 with TRBJ2-7; TRBD2 agrees at 12 bases. This CDR3 is 15 amino acids long. CDR1 SNHLY and CDR2 FYNNEI come from the germline V gene. Trimming took 10 bases from V and 3 from J; bases not matched to a gene: 10. The CDR3 sequence is CATRGSTSGSYEQYF. The DNA for the CDR3 is TGTGCCACCAGAGGTTCGACTAGCGGGAGCTACGAGCAGTACTTC.

The genes are TRBV27 and TRBJ2-7, with D possibly being TRBD2 (6 bases). V was trimmed by 2 bases and J by 0 bases, leaving 23 bases between them. The germline CDR1 and CDR2 sequences are MNHEY and SMNVEV (reference sequence). The CDR3 length is 19 residues. CDR3 bases: TGTGCCAGCAGTTTACGGGGGTCTTGGGGGGAGCGGTTCTCCTACGAGCAGTACTTC. Protein: CASSLRGSWGERFSYEQYF.

This CDR3 reads CASSSSPFFTDTQYF. CDR3 coding DNA: TGTGCCAGCAGCTCTAGCCCGTTTTTCACAGATACGCAGTATTTT. This chain uses TRBV27 with TRBJ2-3; D perhaps matches TRBD2 (5 bases). The V gene's germline CDR1 is MNHEY and CDR2 SMNVEV (reference sequence). Between the trimmed V and J ends, which lost 6 bases and 2 bases, there was a span of 15 bases. The CDR3 spans 15 residues.

CDR3 sequence: CASRETYNEQFF. CDR3 nucleotides: TGTGCCAGCAGAGAAACTTACAATGAGCAGTTCTTC. The chain links TRBV6-5 to TRBJ2-1; D is uncertain. Germline V gene data show CDR1 as MNHEY and CDR2 as SVGAGI. This CDR3 has 12 amino acids. Deletions cut 6 bases from V and 4 bases from J, with 7 bases between.

The rearrangement joins TRBV28 to TRBJ2-7, with TRBD2 matching over 10 bases. The CDR3 length is 14 residues. V shed 4 bases and J 3 bases; nucleotides not matched to a gene: 3. Per the germline V gene, CDR1 is MDHEN and CDR2 is SYDVKM. The CDR3 loop reads CASSSSGGLYEQYF. The CDR3 DNA is TGTGCCAGCAGTTCTAGCGGGGGTCTCTACGAGCAGTACTTC.

The rearrangement joins TRBV28 to TRBJ2-7, with 7 positions matching TRBD1. The V segment lost 2 bases and the J segment 0 bases; nucleotides outside the gene matches: 1. The V gene's germline CDR1 is MDHEN and CDR2 SYDVKM. The CDR3 has 14 amino acids. CDR3 in DNA: TGTGCCAGCAGTTTACGGGACAGCTCCTACGAGCAGTACTTC. Translated, it gives CASSLRDSSYEQYF. The whole variable domain, filled in from reference TRBV28 and TRBJ2-7, reads DVKVTQSSRYLVKRTGEKVFLECVQDMDHENMFWYRQDPGLGLRLIYFSYDVKMKEKGDIPEGYSVSREKKERFSLILESASTNQTSMYLCASSLRDSSYEQYFGPGTRLTVT.

This clone has a single count. The CDR3 DNA reads as TGTGCCAGCAGCTTAGTGCGGGGAGTTGGCACAGATACGCAGTATTTT. Translating gives CASSLVRGVGTDTQYF. V gene TRBV7-2 combines with J gene TRBJ2-3, with a possible D match to TRBD2 (6 bases). The CDR3 loop spans 16 amino acids. CDR1 SGHTA and CDR2 FQGNSA come from the germline V gene. V lost 1 base and J 1 base, leaving 12 bases between the germline ends.